Listed below are T cell receptor beta chains from one sample, sequenced in a study of blood T cell repertoires in COVID-19. Using immunoSEQ multiplex PCR, the repertoire was profiled, and TCRdb retains in-frame clones only, with some absent. Among 40,000 to 55,000 clones, roughly 83% were seen once, and the ten largest hold approximately 2.4%. The sequencing sample was made of peripheral blood. These TCRs come from a man aged 50 or older with acute or convalescent COVID-19. Each CDR3 is given with its conserved first and last residue. D genes are given only for firm matches. Some rows mark clone size as missing; the rest say once, few, many or name a class of expanded clone.

.,.,13,TRBV11-3,TRBJ1-1,CASSSTGNTEAFF,TGTGCCAGCAGCTCGACAGGGAACACTGAAGCTTTCTTT
.,TRBD1,18,TRBV3-1/TRBV3-2,TRBJ2-6,CASSQPGQGVSGANVLTF,TGTGCCAGCAGCCAGCCGGGACAGGGCGTCTCTGGGGCCAACGTCCTGACTTTC
.,.,17,TRBV6-1,TRBJ1-5,CASSGAFGRQSNQPQHF,TGTGCCAGCAGTGGAGCATTCGGCAGGCAAAGCAATCAGCCCCAGCATTTT
.,.,12,TRBV29-1,TRBJ2-1,CSVEEQSHEQFF,TGCAGCGTTGAAGAGCAGTCCCACGAGCAGTTCTTC
.,.,13,TRBV12-3/TRBV12-4,TRBJ1-1,CAVGGPMNTEAFF,TGTGCCGTAGGGGGACCGATGAACACTGAAGCTTTCTTT
.,.,18,TRBV6-1,TRBJ1-3,CASSGPVTGMDIGNTIYF,TGTGCCAGCAGTGGCCCCGTGACAGGAATGGATATTGGAAACACCATATATTTT
.,.,13,TRBV12-3/TRBV12-4,TRBJ1-1,CASSFRERGEAFF,TGTGCCAGCAGTTTCCGAGAAAGAGGTGAAGCTTTCTTT
.,.,13,TRBV25-1,TRBJ2-7,CASSGLGLERQYF,TGTGCCAGCAGTGGCTTAGGACTGGAACGGCAGTACTTC
.,TRBD1,17,TRBV12-5,TRBJ1-1,CASGLVGQGEMNTEAFF,TGTGCTAGTGGTTTGGTGGGACAGGGAGAGATGAACACTGAAGCTTTCTTT
.,TRBD2,16,TRBV7-3,TRBJ2-1,CASSGSPGTSRHEQFF,TGTGCCAGCAGCGGGAGCCCCGGGACTAGCAGACATGAGCAGTTCTTC
.,.,13,TRBV6-2/TRBV6-3,TRBJ2-7,CASSYSTEAEQYF,TGTGCCAGCAGTTACTCGACGGAGGCTGAGCAGTACTTC
once,.,15,TRBV5-1,TRBJ2-1,CASSLVAARYNEQFF,TGCGCCAGCAGCTTGGTAGCAGCGCGATACAATGAGCAGTTCTTC
.,.,15,TRBV4-1,TRBJ2-7,CASSSKGLSVGEQYF,TGCGCCAGCAGTTCCAAGGGACTTTCAGTTGGCGAGCAGTACTTC
.,TRBD2,12,TRBV5-1,TRBJ2-5,CASDLAEETQYF,TGCGCCAGCGATCTAGCGGAAGAGACCCAGTACTTC
.,TRBD2,15,TRBV5-1,TRBJ2-1,CASSALAGVHNEQFF,TGCGCCAGCAGCGCACTAGCGGGGGTCCACAATGAGCAGTTCTTC
.,TRBD1,15,TRBV5-6,TRBJ1-5,CASSLGQGDYQPQHF,TGTGCCAGCAGCCTAGGACAGGGGGATTATCAGCCCCAGCATTTT
.,TRBD1,14,TRBV6-5,TRBJ2-2,CASKGTGVTGELFF,TGTGCCAGCAAGGGGACAGGGGTTACCGGGGAGCTGTTTTTT
.,TRBD1,16,TRBV6-5,TRBJ1-2,CASSSTQGDQDYGYTF,TGTGCCAGCAGTTCCACACAGGGGGACCAAGACTATGGCTACACCTTC
.,.,13,TRBV6-5,TRBJ2-7,CASRPTEASEQYF,TGTGCCAGCAGACCGACAGAAGCTTCCGAGCAGTACTTC
.,.,13,TRBV7-6,TRBJ1-6,CASSSVLSSPLHF,TGTGCCAGCAGCTCGGTCCTTAGTTCACCCCTCCACTTT
.,.,16,TRBV16,TRBJ2-4,CASSHGFGARADIQYF,TGTGCCAGCAGCCACGGCTTTGGGGCCCGGGCGGACATTCAGTACTTC
.,.,11,TRBV14,TRBJ2-1,CASSSRTEQFF,TGTGCCAGCAGCTCTAGGACAGAGCAGTTCTTC
.,.,15,TRBV28,TRBJ2-5,CASSFFGQTEETQYF,TGTGCCAGCAGTTTTTTCGGACAGACTGAAGAGACCCAGTACTTC
.,.,16,TRBV5-6,TRBJ2-1,CASSASTVLAYNEQFF,TGTGCCAGCAGTGCCTCCACCGTACTCGCCTACAATGAGCAGTTCTTC
.,TRBD1,15,TRBV6-5,TRBJ2-7,CASSPRQGRSYEQYF,TGTGCCAGCAGCCCCCGACAGGGCCGGTCCTACGAGCAGTACTTC
.,.,16,TRBV9,TRBJ2-5,CASSAQGLPRQETQYF,TGTGCCAGCAGCGCCCAGGGACTCCCTAGACAGGAGACCCAGTACTTC
.,TRBD1,15,TRBV18,TRBJ1-1,CASSLEQGLRAEAFF,TGTGCCAGCTCACTCGAACAGGGGCTAAGGGCTGAAGCTTTCTTT
.,TRBD1,11,TRBV6-5,TRBJ1-1,CASGAGQGAFF,TGTGCCAGCGGGGCCGGACAGGGTGCTTTCTTT
.,.,12,TRBV30,TRBJ2-3,CAWRGRPDTQYF,TGTGCCTGGAGGGGGCGCCCAGATACGCAGTATTTT
.,TRBD2,16,TRBV10-2,TRBJ2-2,CASSFAGGQNTGELFF,TGCGCCAGCAGTTTTGCGGGAGGCCAGAACACCGGGGAGCTGTTTTTT
.,TRBD1,16,TRBV19,TRBJ2-7,CASRLRGTGASYEQYF,TGTGCCAGTAGACTAAGGGGGACAGGGGCTTCCTACGAGCAGTACTTC
.,.,13,TRBV10-2,TRBJ2-1,CASCVGARNEQFF,TGCGCCAGCTGCGTGGGGGCAAGAAATGAGCAGTTCTTC
.,.,14,TRBV7-3,TRBJ2-3,CASSLTNTGDTQYF,TGTGCCAGCAGCTTAACGAACACAGGGGATACGCAGTATTTT
.,TRBD2,14,TRBV5-6,TRBJ2-3,CASTLGGITDTQYF,TGTGCCAGCACCCTCGGGGGGATCACAGATACGCAGTATTTT
.,.,14,TRBV7-2,TRBJ2-7,CASSLQTGAYEQYF,TGTGCCAGCAGCTTACAAACGGGAGCCTACGAGCAGTACTTC
.,.,14,TRBV7-3,TRBJ2-7,CASSLGLDSYEQYF,TGTGCCAGCAGCTTAGGCCTCGACAGCTACGAGCAGTACTTC
.,TRBD1,12,TRBV6-5,TRBJ1-2,CASSYDRGGYTF,TGTGCCAGCAGTTACGACAGGGGGGGCTACACCTTC
.,.,11,TRBV21-1,TRBJ2-7,CASSTYYEQYF,TGTGCCAGCAGCACCTACTACGAGCAGTACTTC
once,.,14,TRBV13,TRBJ1-1,CASSLGRGRTEAFF,TGTGCCAGCAGCTTAGGTCGGGGTCGGACTGAAGCTTTCTTT
.,.,12,TRBV30,TRBJ1-1,CAWDSRTAEAFF,TGTGCCTGGGACTCTAGGACAGCTGAAGCTTTCTTT
.,.,11,TRBV28,TRBJ2-7,CASSFRVEQYF,TGTGCCAGCAGTTTTCGGGTCGAGCAGTACTTC
.,TRBD1,16,TRBV19,TRBJ1-5,CASTFPGQGSNQPQHF,TGTGCCAGTACCTTCCCGGGACAGGGAAGCAATCAGCCCCAGCATTTT
.,TRBD2,15,TRBV6-4,TRBJ2-3,CASSDGSGGADTQYF,TGTGCCAGCAGTGACGGGAGCGGGGGGGCAGATACGCAGTATTTT
.,TRBD2,15,TRBV11-2,TRBJ2-7,CASSSTSGVSYEQYF,TGTGCCAGCAGCAGTACTAGCGGGGTCTCCTACGAGCAGTACTTC
.,TRBD1,14,TRBV5-5,TRBJ2-7,CASSSGQANYEQYF,TGTGCCAGCAGCTCTGGACAGGCTAACTACGAGCAGTACTTC
.,.,14,TRBV3-1/TRBV3-2,TRBJ1-1,CASSQRGAGAEAFF,TGTGCCAGCAGCCAACGGGGGGCTGGGGCTGAAGCTTTCTTT
few,.,16,TRBV6-5,TRBJ1-3,CASSYSISGSGNTIYF,TGTGCCAGCAGTTACTCGATTTCGGGGTCCGGAAACACCATATATTTT
few,TRBD1,17,TRBV4-1,TRBJ1-2,CASSPAQGGQIFGGYTF,TGCGCCAGCAGCCCTGCCCAGGGGGGACAGATATTTGGTGGCTACACCTTC
few,.,14,TRBV19,TRBJ1-4,CASCLTGSNEKLFF,TGTGCCAGTTGCCTCACAGGGAGTAATGAAAAACTGTTTTTT
.,.,14,TRBV9,TRBJ1-4,CASSVGPTNEKLFF,TGTGCCAGCAGCGTAGGGCCTACTAATGAAAAACTGTTTTTT
.,TRBD1,14,TRBV6-5,TRBJ1-5,CASSSTGGNQPQHF,TGTGCCAGCAGCTCAACAGGGGGCAATCAGCCCCAGCATTTT
.,.,11,TRBV6-1,TRBJ1-1,CASSEWAGAFF,TGTGCCAGCAGTGAATGGGCAGGTGCCTTCTTT
.,.,14,TRBV27,TRBJ1-5,CASSWGRGFEPQHF,TGTGCCAGCAGTTGGGGCCGAGGATTTGAGCCCCAGCATTTT
.,.,14,TRBV3-1/TRBV3-2,TRBJ2-7,CASSPTGVFSKQYF,TGTGCCAGCAGTCCCACCGGGGTCTTTAGTAAGCAGTACTTC
.,TRBD1,14,TRBV27,TRBJ1-4,CASTRLDRGGKLFF,TGTGCCAGCACCAGATTAGACAGGGGGGGCAAACTGTTTTTT
.,.,16,TRBV19,TRBJ1-3,CASSIFSGSSGNTIYF,TGTGCCAGTAGTATTTTTTCCGGGAGCTCTGGAAACACCATATATTTT
.,.,13,TRBV2,TRBJ2-2,CASGELTTGELFF,TGTGCCAGCGGAGAGTTAACCACCGGGGAGCTGTTTTTT
.,TRBD1,16,TRBV29-1,TRBJ2-2,CSVRPGTGILSGELFF,TGCAGCGTTAGGCCCGGGACAGGGATCTTATCCGGGGAGCTGTTTTTT
.,TRBD2,17,TRBV24-1,TRBJ2-2,CATSGDSGGTNTGELFF,TGTGCCACCAGTGGGGATAGCGGGGGGACGAACACCGGGGAGCTGTTTTTT
.,TRBD2,17,TRBV4-2,TRBJ2-5,CASSQEKRGSLGETQYF,TGTGCCAGCAGCCAAGAAAAGCGGGGGTCCCTTGGAGAGACCCAGTACTTC